This TCR beta chain was identified in a study of molecular identifiers for immune sequencing clone quantification. Study-wide findings and caveats: Among effectors, clones above 20 RNA copies held over 98% of molecules; among naive cells, under 1%. Approximately 980,000 naive cells reportedly did not prevent detection of spiked Jurkat TCR RNA from one cell.

The bulk TCR libraries were made with methods described before and with listed TCR primers. TCRdb processed the PCR reads anew with MiXCR; each CDR3 protein has one entry. This table has hundreds of thousands of distinct CDR3 sequences, roughly 27% appearing once. Naive CD8 T cells underwent sorting with the CD8+CD4-CCR7+CD45RA+ definition. Points on this clonotype: Its antigen is as yet unknown. Sequence at one end of the junction differs from germline and may be a read error.

CDR3 size: 12 residues. The origin of this receptor is a human donor in good health. Some libraries in this study had Jurkat cell RNA spiked in. The chain links TRBV12-3 or TRBV12-4 to TRBJ2-7; D unclear. Sequencing used naive CD8+ T cells from blood, with Jurkat cell RNA spiked in. Subset: FACS-sorted CD8+CD4-CCR7+CD45RA+ naive T cells. The CDR3 protein is CASSFGVHEQHF. CDR3 DNA sequence: TGTGCCAGCAGTTTTGGTGTCCACGAGCAGCACTTC.